This TCR beta chain is drawn from a study of CD8+CD57+ T cells in acquired aplastic anemia (dated by TCRdb to about 2018). For context, the study as a whole: DNA extracted from sorted CD4+ and CD8+ cells had a mean of around 3 ug, with a range of roughly 0.18 to 27.4 ug. A CD8+CD57+ expansion meant a frequency higher than the mean frequency seen in healthy subjects.

The full study reports these points: CD8+ Simpson's diversity did not differ significantly between patients and healthy controls (P=0.060). Around 28 CD8+ CDR3 sequences were found to be shared between patients and controls, but these sequences appeared to be highly expressed in patients and within the immunodominant clones of the patients.

V sheds 1 base and J sheds 1 base, leaving 18 bases between their ends. CDR1 LNHNV and CDR2 YYDKDF are derived from the germline V gene (reference sequence). The CDR3 sequence holds 18 residues, the cysteine and phenylalanine included. The read is trimmed to its CDR3 DNA, 54 bases read in frame from base 1. Profiling of TCR beta VDJ combinations and CDR3 sequences used genomic DNA as the template. TCR repertoire sequencing was run on an Illumina HiSeq 2000. The paper's processing steps were these. Repertoires were assessed using TRBV/TRBJ rearrangement plots, CDR3 size and DJ length profiles, and Simpson's diversity index. Whichever DNA sequence was most abundant in the deep sequencing data was defined as the immunodominant clone. CDR3 amino acid sequences were screened for sharing across subjects and were compared with published repertoires and the VDJdb database. Using fastp trimming at Q25 and MiXCR clonotype assembly, TCRdb reanalyzed the public sequencing data and kept in-frame beta chains. Here each entry gathers all rows of one CDR3 protein and keeps the most common genes and DNA. TCRdb, rather than the study authors, made the V and J calls. This sample lists over 150,000 distinct CDR3 sequences; about 50% were detected once. The ten largest account for 10% to 15% of the sample.

This clonotype was picked up many times. Its antigen remains unidentified. The record has no base qualities; no much larger clone is one base away. Patients chosen for sequencing had shown expansion of CD8+CD57+ cells by flow cytometry. All patients had severe acquired aplastic anemia diagnosed by International Study of Aplastic Anemia and Agranulocytosis and Camitta criteria. Patients had received no therapy at the time of blood sampling. The study deep-sequenced TCR repertoires of sorted CD4+ and CD8+ blood T cells from severe aplastic anemia patients and healthy subjects. Patients were enrolled under clinicaltrials.gov protocols 00001620, 01623167, 00001397, 00071045, 00081523 and 00961064 in the USA. Ficoll-Paque density gradient centrifugation was used to isolate peripheral blood mononuclear cells. Before DNA extraction, CD4+ and CD8+ T cells were sorted by FACS or by magnetic beads.

The rearranged chain carries TRBV15 and TRBJ2-3; the D region is possibly TRBD1 or TRBD2, each matching across 6 bases. Sequencing was performed on sorted CD4+, CD8+, or CD8+CD57+ T cells (not recorded which) from PBMCs. This receptor was taken from a human donor with aplastic anemia. The nucleotide sequence is given as TGTGCCACCAGCAGAGGGGTCCGAAAGGGGGGACGCACAGATACGCAGTATTTT. It translates as CATSRGVRKGGRTDTQYF.